This T cell receptor beta chain emerged from a study of T cell clonotyping in hematopoietic cell transplantation. General study findings and limits: Without cell sorting, CD4 versus CD8 contributions remain unresolved. Pathologically expanded recipient clonotypes increased progressively from day 30 to day 180 as diversity fell. At the given depth, recipient repertoires were over 95% de novo clonotypes. Graft donor and pretransplant recipient Inverse Simpson Index values predicted broader posttransplant TCR diversity.

TCRdb's table, derived via immunoSEQ multiplex PCR, lists solely in-frame clones and lacks some. The data contain 70,000 or so clones, roughly 94% of them seen just once; the ten biggest clones take up about 1.5%. The CDR3 has 15 amino acids. Trimming at V came to 5 bases and at J to 4 bases, leaving 6 bases not matched to a gene. CDR1 and CDR2 from the germline V gene are LNHNV and YYDKDF (reference sequence). With respect to this clone: The antigen remains unidentified.

The sample comprised peripheral blood mononuclear cells. The receptor was derived from a man aged 45-65 years in good health. Some clones in this sample may be carry-over from other donors' samples. This chain links TRBV15 with TRBJ2-1; TRBD1 agrees at 9 bases. This CDR3 is CATSLGQGIYNEQFF. The CDR3 coding sequence is TGTGCCACCAGCTTAGGACAGGGGATTTACAATGAGCAGTTCTTC.